One sample yielded the 31 T cell receptor beta chains listed below, sequenced in a study of blood T cells in healthy people across ages. PCR was performed a second time for roughly 7 to 11 cycles using a sample-barcoded 5' primer and a J-beta primer mix. TCRdb reprocessed the 5' RACE reads with MiXCR, giving one entry per CDR3 protein. This table has about 1.4 million distinct CDR3 sequences, roughly 59% appearing once. The source material was blood. The source is a man aged 18 to 30 in good health.

The rearrangement joins TRBV20-1 to TRBJ2-5; 10 bases agree with TRBD2. This CDR3 comprises 14 residues. Germline values: CDR1 DFQATT, CDR2 SNEGSKA (reference sequence). Trimming cost V 4 bases and J 4 bases; bases outside gene matches: 6. As DNA, the CDR3 is TGCAGTGCTACTCTAGCGGGAGTAAGAGAGACCCAGTACTTC. Amino acids: CSATLAGVRETQYF.

The chain combines TRBV14 with TRBJ1-2; possibly TRBD1 for D (6 bases). The V end was cut by 4 bases, the J end by 2 bases, with 17 bases between. In germline, CDR1 is SGHDN, CDR2 FVKESK. The CDR3 spans 16 residues. CDR3 sequence: CASSPRAGGANYGYTF. CDR3 DNA sequence: TGTGCCAGCAGCCCGAGGGCGGGGGGCGCGAACTATGGCTACACCTTC.

The genes are TRBV20-1 and TRBJ2-4, with a possible D match to TRBD2 (6 bases). Deletions cut 3 bases from V and 3 bases from J, with 24 bases between. Germline values: CDR1 DFQATT, CDR2 SNEGSKA (reference sequence). The CDR3 contains 18 residues. CDR3 nucleotides: TGCAGTGCTAGCGGTCCGGAGTGGGGGGATCGAGTCAAAAACATTCAGTACTTC. Its translation: CSASGPEWGDRVKNIQYF.

This clonotype was observed a few times. The chain employs TRBV3-1 and TRBJ2-7; D perhaps matches TRBD1 (5 bases). The V gene's germline CDR1 is LGHDT and CDR2 YNNKEL (reference sequence). V was cut by 3 bases and J by 3 bases, with 9 bases left in between. The length of the CDR3 is 13 residues. The CDR3 here is CASSHLQDYEQYF. CDR3 sequence (DNA): TGTGCCAGCAGCCACCTACAGGACTACGAGCAGTACTTC.

This clonotype showed up just a few times. V and J are TRBV7-9 and TRBJ2-7; 9 positions match TRBD1. V shed 1 base, J shed 4 bases, and the junction held 11 bases outside the gene matches. Germline V gives CDR1 SEHNR, CDR2 FQNEAQ (reference sequence). CDR3 size: 17 residues. CDR3 coding DNA: TGTGCCAGCAGCTTAGTACCGGGACAGGGAAGCTTTTACGAGCAGTACTTC. Its translation is CASSLVPGQGSFYEQYF.

The gene calls are TRBV20-1 and TRBJ2-7, with 9 bases lining up with TRBD2. The germline V gene has CDR1 DFQATT and CDR2 SNEGSKA (reference sequence). This CDR3 has 18 residues. The trim removed 2 bases at V and 4 bases at J, leaving 18 bases unmatched. The CDR3 coding sequence is TGCAGTGCTAGATCACTGCGGGCGGGAGGGCCGATATCGTACGAGCAGTACTTC. Protein: CSARSLRAGGPISYEQYF.

The CDR3 protein is CASSQLGDLSGTYEQYF. DNA of the CDR3: TGTGCCAGCAGCCAACTCGGGGACCTTAGCGGAACCTACGAGCAGTACTTC. The V call is TRBV4-2, the J call TRBJ2-1; D possibly corresponds to TRBD2 (6 bases). The J call may not be correct, given that the DNA end is closer to TRBJ2-7. From germline, CDR1 is LGHNA and CDR2 YNFKEQ. The CDR3 spans 17 residues.

The CDR3: CAIRPGGTNTEAFF. CDR3 bases: TGTGCCATCAGGCCCGGGGGCACGAACACTGAAGCTTTCTTT. The chain has TRBV10-3 and TRBJ1-1; maybe TRBD1 (6 bases). Germline assignment: CDR1 ENHRY and CDR2 SYGVKD. The CDR3 spans 14 residues. Deletions cut 6 bases from V and 1 base from J, with 12 bases between.

Turning to this clonotype: Germline is not matched at one junction end, which may reflect a read error. The rearrangement uses TRBV2 and TRBJ2-6, with a weak D call TRBD1 (6 bases). Germline V gives CDR1 SNHLY, CDR2 FYNNEI. The CDR3 covers 16 residues. In DNA, the CDR3 is TGTGCCGGCAGTGGGGGCCAGGCCTCTGGGGCCAACGTCCTGACTTTC. Protein: CAGSGGQASGANVLTF.

Only a few counts were recorded for this clonotype. The CDR3 loop is CASSQDRTGGAPYNEQFF. DNA for the CDR3: TGTGCCAGCAGCCAAGATCGCACAGGGGGCGCCCCCTACAATGAGCAGTTCTTC. The genes are TRBV3-1 and TRBJ2-1, with 9 nucleotides matching TRBD1. The germline V gene has CDR1 LGHDT and CDR2 YNNKEL (reference sequence). With V trimmed by 0 bases and J by 2 bases, 8 bases remained unmatched. There are 18 residues in the CDR3.

The chain joins TRBV28 to TRBJ1-5; 9 positions match TRBD1. The junction had 14 bases not matched to a gene; V was cut back by 2 bases and J by 0 bases. CDR1 and CDR2 from the germline V gene are MDHEN and SYDVKM. The CDR3 consists of 20 residues. The DNA of the CDR3 is TGTGCCAGCAGTTTAAACAGGGGGCGCTTCGCGGACGATAGCAATCAGCCCCAGCATTTT. Amino acids: CASSLNRGRFADDSNQPQHF.

The CDR3 DNA reads as TGCGCCAGCAGCCGAGCGGGAACCCGCGTGAAAGAGACCCAGTACTTC. Translation: CASSRAGTRVKETQYF. The chain is built from TRBV4-1 and TRBJ2-5; 7 nucleotides align to TRBD2. CDR1 and CDR2 from the germline V gene are MGHRA and YSYEKL. J lost 3 bases, V lost 4 bases, and 11 bases had no gene match. The CDR3 length is 16 residues.

The chain couples TRBV6-5 to TRBJ2-5; tentatively, D is TRBD2 (5 bases). The CDR3 length is 14 residues. The V end lost 4 bases, the J end lost 2 bases, and 11 bases lay between the germline ends. The germline gives CDR1 MNHEY, CDR2 SVGAGI. The CDR3 reads CASSSGLPQETQYF. The CDR3 nucleotides are TGTGCCAGCAGTTCGGGATTACCTCAAGAGACCCAGTACTTC.

The V gene is TRBV5-1, the J gene TRBJ1-2; D uncertain. The CDR3 is 12 residues long. Germline CDR1 reads SGHRS; CDR2 reads YFSETQ. Trimming took 6 bases from V and 9 from J, leaving 15 bases between them. In DNA form, the CDR3 reads TGCGCCAGCATGCCCGACCTCGGTAGCTACACCTTC. Its protein product is CASMPDLGSYTF. The entire variable domain, with the rest obtained from reference TRBV5-1 and TRBJ1-2, is as follows: KAGVTQTPRYLIKTRGQQVTLSCSPISGHRSVSWYQQTPGQGLQFLFEYFSETQRNKGNFPGRFSGRQFSNSRSEMNVSTLELGDSALYLCASMPDLGSYTFGSGTRLTVV.

Only a few counts were recorded for this clonotype. The chain employs TRBV15 and TRBJ2-3, with 7 positions matching TRBD2. The CDR3 runs 16 residues. Germline CDR1 LNHNV, CDR2 YYDKDF (reference sequence). The ends lost 3 bases at V and 0 bases at J; junction bases unmatched: 6. The CDR3 DNA reads TGTGCCACCAGCAGCAGCGGGATCACTAGCACAGATACGCAGTATTTT. Translated: CATSSSGITSTDTQYF.

The CDR3 sequence: CASSHSGSNLEDEQFF. CDR3 in DNA: TGTGCCAGCAGCCATAGCGGGAGTAATCTAGAGGATGAGCAGTTCTTC. The chain links TRBV11-2 to TRBJ2-1; 9 nucleotides agree with TRBD2. V lost 5 bases, J lost 8 bases, and 13 bases stayed unmatched. The germline V gene has CDR1 SGHAT and CDR2 FQNNGV. CDR3 length: 16 residues.

The chain combines TRBV4-3 with TRBJ1-4, with 7 positions matching TRBD1. The CDR3 runs 14 residues. V lost 2 bases to trimming and J lost 8 bases; unmatched junction nucleotides: 5. Looked up from germline, CDR1 is LGHNA and CDR2 is YSLEER. This chain's CDR3 is CASSQTGVAEKLFF. The CDR3 DNA follows: TGCGCCAGCAGCCAAACAGGGGTGGCCGAAAAACTGTTTTTT.

CDR3 sequence reads: CASSQVLTAATNEKLFF. The CDR3 DNA follows: TGCGCCAGCAGCCAAGTCCTCACAGCCGCAACTAATGAAAAACTGTTTTTT. This rearrangement joins TRBV4-1 to TRBJ1-4; D remains ambiguous. This CDR3 has 17 amino acids. The germline gives CDR1 MGHRA, CDR2 YSYEKL. V shed 1 base and J shed 0 bases, with 12 bases lying between them.

This clonotype was found once. CDR3 coding DNA: TGCGCCAGCAGCTCCCTGAAGGATGACGAGCAGTACTTC. Amino acids: CASSSLKDDEQYF. The chain couples TRBV5-1 to TRBJ2-1; D uncertain. The end of the DNA aligns better with TRBJ2-7, so the J call may be wrong. The CDR3 is 13 residues long. Germline-derived CDR1 and CDR2 are SGHRS and YFSETQ.

The chain combines TRBV7-9 with TRBJ1-1; unclear D gene. CDR3 length equals 13 residues. Germline lookup yields CDR1 SEHNR and CDR2 FQNEAQ (reference sequence). V lost 5 bases, J lost 10 bases, and 17 bases lay in between. CDR3 amino acids: CASSPGSSVGAFF. CDR3 coding DNA: TGTGCCAGCAGCCCTGGATCCTCGGTGGGAGCTTTCTTT.

This clonotype was counted only a few times. The rearrangement uses TRBV7-2 and TRBJ2-1; possibly TRBD1 for D (5 bases). The CDR3 has 15 residues. Germline V gene sequence: CDR1 SGHTA, CDR2 FQGNSA. The ends were cut back, 4 bases at V and 0 bases at J, with 10 bases in the middle. The DNA of the CDR3 is TGTGCCAGCAGCTCACAGGTCCGCTCCTACAATGAGCAGTTCTTC. Translated: CASSSQVRSYNEQFF.

This clonotype was seen more than once but under ten times. The chain employs TRBV20-1 and TRBJ1-5; D call uncertain. The germline V gene encodes CDR1 DFQATT and CDR2 SNEGSKA (reference sequence). This CDR3 contains 13 residues. V was pared by 2 bases and J by 2 bases, with 7 bases between. CDR3: CSARWSGNQPQHF. The CDR3 DNA sequence: TGCAGTGCTAGATGGTCTGGCAATCAGCCCCAGCATTTT.

This clonotype was picked up a small number of times. This rearrangement joins TRBV20-1 to TRBJ2-7; D not certain. CDR1 and CDR2 (germline): DFQATT, SNEGSKA (reference sequence). CDR3 size: 13 residues. Trimming took 1 base from V and 3 from J, leaving 10 bases between them. The CDR3 reads CSARAVRDYEQYF. The DNA for the CDR3 is TGCAGTGCTAGAGCGGTAAGGGACTACGAGCAGTACTTC.

The chain has TRBV10-3 and TRBJ2-3; 9 bases map to TRBD2. This CDR3 contains 16 residues. The ends lost 2 bases at V and 4 bases at J; junction bases unmatched: 7. Germline V gene data show CDR1 as ENHRY and CDR2 as SYGVKD. Written as DNA, the CDR3 is TGTGCCATCAGTGAGGGAGGTAGCGGGAGATCAGATACGCAGTATTTT. Translated: CAISEGGSGRSDTQYF.

The table lists this clonotype with a few counts. This rearrangement joins TRBV18 to TRBJ1-1, with TRBD1 matching 11 bases. CDR3 length: 14 amino acids. Germline loops: CDR1 KGHSH, CDR2 LQKENI. The junction had 4 bases not matched to a gene; V was cut back by 3 bases and J by 7 bases. Here the CDR3 DNA reads TGTGCCAGCTCACCCGGACAGGGGGCGAGTGAAGCTTTCTTT. Residues: CASSPGQGASEAFF.

The table lists this clonotype with a count of one. This rearrangement joins TRBV13 to TRBJ2-3; the D gene is possibly TRBD1 (6 bases). Per the germline V gene, CDR1 is PRHDT and CDR2 is FYEKMQ (reference sequence). This CDR3 contains 14 residues. V gave up 6 bases and J gave up 0 bases, with 10 bases separating them. CDR3 region: CASRTTGSTDTQYF. The DNA of the CDR3 is TGTGCCAGCAGAACTACAGGGAGCACAGATACGCAGTATTTT.

V gene TRBV7-2 combines with J gene TRBJ2-3; D might be TRBD2 (6 bases). The CDR3 contains 14 residues. Germline V gives CDR1 SGHTA, CDR2 FQGNSA. V was cut by 4 bases and J by 5 bases, with 13 bases left in between. For the CDR3, the DNA is TGTGCCAGCAGCTGGACTATGGGGGGAGATACGCAGTATTTT. This codes for CASSWTMGGDTQYF. The complete variable domain, with remaining parts taken from reference TRBV7-2 and TRBJ2-3, reads GAGVSQSPSNKVTEKGKDVELRCDPISGHTALYWYRQSLGQGLEFLIYFQGNSAPDKSGLPSDRFSAERTGGSVSTLTIQRTQQEDSAVYLCASSWTMGGDTQYFGPGTRLTVL.

This sequence joins TRBV21-1 and TRBJ1-2; TRBD1 was called by the table and not checked on the DNA. TRBV21-1 is an annotated pseudogene. This CDR3 is built from 15 residues. Written as DNA, the CDR3 is TGTGCCAGCAGCCCAGGGGGGGCGGCTCTGGATGGCTACACCTTC. Translation gives CASSPGGAALDGYTF.

This chain uses TRBV3-1 with TRBJ1-1, with unresolved D. The CDR3 has 14 amino acids. In germline, CDR1 is LGHDT, CDR2 YNNKEL (reference sequence). V lost 1 base to trimming and J lost 7 bases, with 13 bases between them. The CDR3 loop is CASSQGGRNIEAFF. The DNA of the CDR3 is TGTGCCAGCAGCCAAGGCGGGCGGAATATTGAAGCTTTCTTT.

The rearrangement uses TRBV4-3 and TRBJ1-6; D not resolved. V gave up 0 bases and J gave up 8 bases, with 8 bases separating them. Germline assignment: CDR1 LGHNA and CDR2 YSLEER. This CDR3 contains 14 residues. The CDR3: CASSQDKRDSPLHF. CDR3 DNA: TGCGCCAGCAGCCAAGATAAAAGGGATTCACCCCTCCACTTT.

The gene calls are TRBV6-4 and TRBJ2-3; 10 positions agree with TRBD1. The CDR3 length is 15 residues. Unmatched junction bases numbered 7, after V lost 6 bases and J lost 4 bases. From germline, CDR1 is MRHNA and CDR2 SNTAGT. In nucleotides, the CDR3 is TGTGCCAGCAGACTCGTGGGACAGGGGTCAGATACGCAGTATTTT. It yields the protein CASRLVGQGSDTQYF.